This TCR beta chain came from a study of cytomegalovirus exposure and HLA in healthy donors (TCRdb year 2017). For the wider study: In an earlier analysis of under 600 of the donors, 276 Gb of sequence data and 90 million to 120 million unique TCR beta sequences from about 179 million T cells were reported. About 300 gigabases of sequencing data and approximately 93 million unique TCR sequences were included in an early release covering about 700 HLA-typed donors. Of the roughly 430 genotyped donors, about 80% fell in the genetic ancestry cluster associated with self-reported Caucasian donors. The study aimed to test whether signatures of past pathogen exposure could be identified by cataloging public T cell receptors. The study profiled the T cell repertoires of 500 to 800 subjects by immunosequencing and related them to cytomegalovirus serostatus. Besides the first cohort of more than 650 subjects, a separate validation cohort made up of over 95 different subjects was used. The study combined high-throughput TCR immunosequencing, statistical association of individual TCRs with disease status, and machine learning to predict cytomegalovirus infection status. To study patterns of TCR occurrence, a later analysis re-analyzed previously published TCR beta repertoires from around 700 donors and added high-resolution HLA genotyping. Rather than using new phenotypic data, the later analysis identified candidate immune exposures from TCR beta sequences and from how often those sequences occurred across donors. An earlier analysis of around 580 of the donors used high-throughput TCR beta sequencing to judge whether each TCR beta V gene segment behaved as functional or pseudogenic. Donor age, sex, ethnicity and CMV serostatus were collected together with the repertoire data. In a later genetic analysis, genome-wide SNP genotypes for 398 of the 666 donors were used, and that subset was treated as a discovery cohort. All discovery cohort repertoires had been generated using a single sequencing platform. Both class I and class II loci were covered by HLA typing, at four-digit resolution. The number of typed donors differed by locus: about 629-630 for A, B, C, DRB1 and DQB1; some 500 for DQA1; over 600 for DPA1; and about 450 for DPB1. Because of strong linkage in the cohort, roughly five DR-DQ haplotypes were treated as single units for association and clustering. Among over 350 genotyped donors of the cohort, an average of about 240,000 unique TCR beta nucleotide sequences were sequenced per donor, roughly a sixth of them non-productive. Broad study findings and their caveats: In this cohort, only TCR beta chains were sequenced, and detectable features were limited by the absence of alpha or paired-chain data. Compared with the roughly 700-donor mean, donors in an Asian-associated ancestry cluster had fewer N-insertions in productive TCRs, according to a later genetic analysis. The study gave a list of some 150 TCR beta chains associated with cytomegalovirus. Most CMV-associated TCR beta chains appeared to be HLA-restricted in a later analysis, and the HLA associations seemed to be driven largely by CMV exposure. Most TCR sequences were seen in very few donors, while some public TCRs were found in many individuals. The 87-base-pair reads could not distinguish some IMGT-functional V segments, including TRBV6-2 and TRBV6-3, so those segments were excluded. Because counts were too low, seventeen rarely observed V segments, including chromosome 9 orphons, were left out of the earlier analysis of some 640 of the donors. In a later analysis, TCR association rates were found to vary across HLA loci, with the most associated TCRs seen for DRB1 alleles and the fewest for HLA-C alleles. Because HLA typing was missing for some donors at each locus, association tests included only the typed subset. V-gene and J-gene trimming of TCR beta chains was associated with a missense DCLRE1C variant in a later genetic analysis, and the association was replicated in an independent cohort. In both the original and validation cohorts, the classifier was reported to diagnose cytomegalovirus status with high specificity and sensitivity. A further reported finding was that TCR beta sequences accurately predicted the HLA-A and HLA-B alleles for most subjects in the first cohort. Specific HLA alleles were associated with some 15,000 TCR beta sequences at a false discovery rate of 0.05 in a later analysis. In a later analysis, HLA-associated TCR beta chains were found to be more clonally expanded and to have lower generation probabilities than equally common non-associated chains. According to a later analysis, parvovirus B19, influenza, CMV and Epstein-Barr virus appeared linked to several top co-occurrence clusters. Sequencing depth was assumed to be roughly uniform across donors in the presence/absence analyses, though that assumption may not hold. Immune exposure information for the cohort was limited to CMV serostatus. Linkage disequilibrium might explain the correlated functional status among segregating V segments, but an unknown experimental factor could not be excluded. An earlier analysis of roughly 570 of the donors showed that most TCR beta V segments appeared in productive rearrangements either about 90% or about 30% of the time, which broadly matched IMGT annotations. A cluster of highly shared sequence variants was judged likely to represent a technical artifact of the sequencing pipeline. The authors suggested that the approach could potentially be extended to other disease states and immunological phenotypes. A few of the identified cytomegalovirus-associated TCR beta chains were confirmed in vitro to be specific for cytomegalovirus antigens. When HLA alleles, especially DR and DQ, strongly co-occurred, TCR associations were difficult to assign to individual alleles.

The receptor library was made with the immunoSEQ multiplex PCR assay. A mixture of 60 forward primers for TCR Vbeta segments and 13 reverse primers for TCR Jbeta segments was used in the multiplex PCR. The CDR3 region of rearranged TCR beta genes was amplified from genomic DNA with a multiplex PCR assay. Amplified TCR beta libraries were sequenced as 87-base-pair reads on the Illumina HiSeq System. The authors' analysis ran thus. Across the 700 or so repertoires, a later analysis counted roughly 84 million unique TCR beta chains, about 10 million of which were shared by at least two donors. Raw reads were error-corrected and collapsed into unique sequences by a nearest-neighbor algorithm in which closely related sequences were merged to remove PCR and sequencing errors. To assign V, D and J gene segments, CDR3 sequences were aligned to IMGT reference sequences. For a sequence to be retained, a match of at least six nucleotides was required to both a V gene segment and a J gene segment. Rearrangements were called productive when the CDR3 lacked stop codons and stayed in frame with V and J; all others were non-productive. Following IMGT convention, CDR3 was defined as the stretch from the second conserved V-encoded cysteine up to the conserved J-encoded phenylalanine. The earlier analysis of fewer than 750 of the donors excluded sequences that lacked an unambiguous match to a single V gene segment. In an earlier analysis of 587 of the donors, a V segment was called functional when productive rearrangements were above 56.7%, and segregating when the standard deviation between donors exceeded 5%. To diagnose cytomegalovirus status from the catalog of TCR beta chain sequences, a statistical classification framework was built. V and J gene assignment, in a later analysis, came from comparing TCR nucleotide sequences with IMGT/GENE-DB human TR gene sequences. A later analysis assigned CDR3 sequences and most-parsimonious VDJ recombination scenarios with the TCRdist pipeline. In a later analysis, each TCR beta chain was defined by its CDR3 amino acid sequence together with its V-gene family, and reads lacking a unique V-gene family were excluded. To address suspected cross-contamination and a sequencing artifact, a later analysis removed around 600 highly shared, low-generation-probability nucleotide sequences. A later analysis calculated a clonal expansion index for each public chain from normalized within-repertoire ranks of inferred template counts. In a later analysis, generation probabilities were computed with a VDJ recombination model fitted to out-of-frame rearrangements, and the resulting probabilities were checked against IGoR. In a later analysis, hypergeometric tests were used to score TCR-TCR, TCR-HLA and TCR-CMV co-occurrence, with a repertoire-size bias correction applied to TCR pairs. In a later analysis, false discovery rates were estimated by permuting HLA or CMV assignments 20 times. A later analysis grouped co-occurring TCRs with DBSCAN, adding TCRdist sequence similarity when clustering within HLA-allele-positive subsets. Co-occurrence clustering excluded repertoires with fewer than 30,000 or more than 120,000 public chains, plus five with anomalous nucleotide sharing. The table comes from immuneACCESS by way of TCRdb, which keeps in-frame sequences with V and J called. Part of the clones is missing from these tables; in studies checked, under half for an unresolved V gene and the rest for unknown reasons. V, J and clone size are taken as reported in that table, and D and trimming were inferred from the DNA itself. This sample comprises some 120,000 clones, roughly 78% of them detected only once. The ten largest clones add up to approximately 11% of the sample.

The cohort was made up of 500 to 850 healthy bone marrow donors. Cohort members were all nominally healthy when sampled, although unrecorded immune exposures were likely present. The donor was CMV seropositive and belonged to the group of more than 250 seropositive cohort members. Each donor provided a peripheral blood sample, and peripheral blood mononuclear cells were used for TCR beta sequencing. Genomic DNA extraction from the blood cell samples was performed with the Qiagen DNeasy Blood Extraction Kit. About this clone: The antigen it binds to is not known. Per-base quality was not reported, and no clone a single base away is much larger than it.

The germline V gene (reference sequence) sets CDR1 to SEHNR and CDR2 to FQNEAQ. Counted from cysteine to phenylalanine, this CDR3 has 12 amino acids. Just CDR3 DNA is preserved here, 36 bases in frame from base 1. V sheds 5 bases and J sheds 7 bases, leaving 8 bases between their ends. The clonotype comes from a man younger than 45 in good health and CMV-seropositive. The V and J genes are TRBV7-9 and TRBJ1-4; TRBD1 might be the D gene, on 6 matching bases. The specimen sequenced was PBMCs. The DNA sequence reads TGTGCCAGCAGCCGAGGGGGTGAAAAACTGTTTTTT. It is translated as CASSRGGEKLFF.